One sample yielded the 21 T cell receptor beta chains listed below, sequenced in a study of T-cell memory formation after mild COVID-19. From the 5' RACE reads, TCRdb called clonotypes with MiXCR, one entry per CDR3 protein. The data contain under 250,000 distinct CDR3 sequences, 15% of them singletons. Specimen: PBMCs or a T cell subset sorted from them (not recorded which). Source of these receptors: an adult woman who had mild COVID-19 (a few samples of this study predate the infection). Cell type and time point are not known.

This chain links TRBV19 with TRBJ2-2; 10 bases fit TRBD1. The CDR3 has 16 amino acids. Germline V gives CDR1 LNHDA, CDR2 SQIVND (reference sequence). After removal of 5 bases from V and 3 bases from J, the junction contained 6 bases not matched to a gene. The CDR3 region has the DNA TGTGCCAGTAGTCGGGACAGGGGTAGGGACACCGGGGAGCTGTTTTTT. The encoded protein is CASSRDRGRDTGELFF.

The chain recombines TRBV7-2 with TRBJ1-1; 10 nucleotides agree with TRBD1. Germline CDR1 and CDR2: SGHTA and FQGNSA. This CDR3 region has 15 residues. With V trimmed by 4 bases and J by 6 bases, 8 bases remained unmatched. The CDR3 sequence is CASSSVPGQGSEAFF. DNA for the CDR3: TGTGCCAGCAGCTCCGTCCCGGGACAGGGGTCTGAAGCTTTCTTT.

This clonotype was seen only a few times. The rearrangement uses TRBV4-2 and TRBJ1-4; no firm D call. The length of the CDR3 is 16 residues. Trimming took off 4 bases at V and 8 bases at J, with 20 bases between the two ends. CDR1 and CDR2 (germline): LGHNA, YNFKEQ. CDR3 sequence: CASSPRLRRIEEKLFF. The CDR3 DNA is TGTGCCAGCAGCCCCCGGTTGAGGAGGATAGAGGAAAAACTGTTTTTT.

The chain combines TRBV6-2 or TRBV6-3 with TRBJ2-3; TRBD2 aligns across 13 bases. The CDR3 has 19 amino acids. Trimming at V came to 5 bases and at J to 3 bases, leaving 14 bases not matched to a gene. The germline gives CDR1 MNHEY, CDR2 SVGEGT. CDR3 loop: CASSRTSGGARASTDTQYF. The CDR3 bases are TGTGCCAGCAGTCGCACTAGCGGGGGGGCCCGAGCTTCGACAGATACGCAGTATTTT.

The chain links TRBV20-1 to TRBJ2-2; 7 bases map to TRBD1. This CDR3 spans 15 amino acids. Per the germline V gene, CDR1 is DFQATT and CDR2 is SNEGSKA (reference sequence). J gave up 1 base and V 3 bases, and 5 bases lay outside the gene matches. As DNA, the CDR3 is TGCAGTGCTAGCGGACAGGCCCTGAACACCGGGGAGCTGTTTTTT. Translation: CSASGQALNTGELFF.

This clonotype has more than one count but fewer than ten. The V call is TRBV20-1, the J call TRBJ2-7; 13 bases match TRBD2. Germline loops: CDR1 DFQATT, CDR2 SNEGSKA (reference sequence). V was clipped by 3 bases and J by 2 bases; unmatched bases: 13. The CDR3 contains 18 residues. CDR3 sequence (DNA): TGCAGTGCTAGCCACCCCGGGGGACTAGCGGGATCTCCCTACGAGCAGTACTTC. Its protein product is CSASHPGGLAGSPYEQYF.

This clonotype was counted between two and nine times. The chain uses TRBV24-1 and TRBJ2-1, with D possibly TRBD2 on 7 matching bases. Trimming removed 12 bases from V and 4 bases from J, with 18 bases in between. This CDR3 spans 14 amino acids. In germline, CDR1 is KGHDR, CDR2 SFDVKD. The CDR3 loop reads CASSGGGGYNEQFF. For the CDR3, the DNA is TGTGCCTCGTCCGGAGGGGGGGGGTACAATGAGCAGTTCTTC.

The genes are TRBV5-1 and TRBJ2-1; possible D gene TRBD2, 6 bases. Germline CDR1 SGHRS, CDR2 YFSETQ. Between the trimmed V and J ends, which lost 5 bases and 2 bases, there was a span of 14 bases. This CDR3 comprises 15 residues. Written as DNA, the CDR3 is TGCGCCAGCAGGCCTAGTGCGGGACCCTACAATGAGCAGTTCTTC. Its translation: CASRPSAGPYNEQFF.

The CDR3 DNA follows: TGTGCCAGCAGCTTGGCGGGAGATTTAAATGAGCAGTTCTTC. Its protein is CASSLAGDLNEQFF. The chain has TRBV7-3 and TRBJ2-1, with 7 bases identical to TRBD2. With V trimmed by 3 bases and J by 7 bases, 6 bases remained unmatched. Per germline, CDR1 SGHTA and CDR2 FQGTGA. The CDR3 totals 14 residues.

The V gene is TRBV30, the J gene TRBJ2-7, with 7 bases fitting TRBD2. CDR3 size: 11 residues. V trimming: 5 bases; J trimming: 5 bases; junction bases outside the gene matches: 3. From germline, CDR1 is GTSNPN and CDR2 SVGIG (reference sequence). CDR3 DNA: TGTGCCTGGGACGGACTAGACGAGCAGTACTTC. Translation gives CAWDGLDEQYF.

CDR3 loop: CASSQDSGGEPSTDTQYF. As DNA, the CDR3 is TGCGCCAGCAGCCAAGATTCCGGAGGAGAGCCTAGCACAGATACGCAGTATTTT. The V gene is TRBV4-3, the J gene TRBJ2-3; D might be TRBD2 (5 bases). Germline CDR1 and CDR2: LGHNA and YSLEER. Trimming stripped 0 bases from V and 0 bases from J, with 16 bases between. This CDR3 is 18 amino acids long.

The rearrangement joins TRBV3-1 to TRBJ1-4; D not certain. The CDR3 is 15 amino acids. Germline V CDR1 and CDR2: LGHDT, YNNKEL (reference sequence). V lost 4 bases, J lost 8 bases, and 17 bases lay in between. CDR3 protein: CASSRSTHLGEKLFF. CDR3 sequence (DNA): TGTGCCAGCAGCCGATCGACACACCTGGGGGAAAAACTGTTTTTT.

The J gene is TRBJ2-3, the V gene TRBV10-3; tentatively, D is TRBD1 (6 bases). Germline V CDR1 and CDR2: ENHRY, SYGVKD. CDR3 length: 13 residues. V was cut by 10 bases and J by 2 bases, with 13 bases left in between. The CDR3 protein is CATNREPTDTQYF. Here the CDR3 DNA reads TGTGCCACCAACAGGGAGCCCACAGATACGCAGTATTTT.

The chain employs TRBV5-1 and TRBJ2-3, with TRBD2 as a possible D gene (5 bases). Trimming took off 1 base at V and 4 bases at J, with 10 bases between the two ends. Germline-derived CDR1 and CDR2 are SGHRS and YFSETQ. The CDR3 runs 14 residues. The CDR3 loop is CASSLSGSSDTQYF. The CDR3 DNA reads TGCGCCAGCAGCTTGTCGGGGTCCTCAGATACGCAGTATTTT.

The chain carries TRBV19 and TRBJ2-1, with 7 nucleotides matching TRBD2. Germline V gene lookup returns CDR1 LNHDA and CDR2 SQIVND (reference sequence). CDR3 size: 13 residues. The junction had 10 bases not matched to a gene; V was cut back by 8 bases and J by 9 bases. CDR3 residues: CASFSGGRGEQFF. In DNA, the CDR3 is TGTGCCAGTTTTTCGGGGGGACGGGGTGAGCAGTTCTTC.

This clonotype was observed a few times. V gene TRBV30 combines with J gene TRBJ2-1; no clear D. This CDR3 contains 13 residues. Per germline, CDR1 GTSNPN and CDR2 SVGIG (reference sequence). Between the trimmed V and J ends, which lost 3 bases and 5 bases, there was a span of 11 bases. CDR3 nucleotides: TGTGCCTGGAGCACCCCCCCTCACAATGAGCAGTTCTTC. Protein sequence: CAWSTPPHNEQFF.

The chain links TRBV2 to TRBJ2-5; D unresolved. The CDR3 runs to 12 residues. Looked up from germline, CDR1 is SNHLY and CDR2 is FYNNEI. With 10 bases removed from V and 10 bases from J, the gap between germline ends came to 19 bases. CDR3 sequence (DNA): TGTGCCACCGGCCTAGTGGTTTGGGACCAGTACTTC. This translates into CATGLVVWDQYF.

This clonotype was seen more than once but under ten times. The V call is TRBV30, the J call TRBJ2-3; D possibly corresponds to TRBD1 (6 bases). The germline V and J ends were trimmed by 7 bases and 1 base, with 15 bases remaining between them. CDR1 is GTSNPN and CDR2 is SVGIG in the germline V gene (reference sequence). This CDR3 is built from 14 residues. CDR3 in DNA: TGTGCCTCTGGGGGCGCGGTCGGCACAGATACGCAGTATTTT. Amino acids: CASGGAVGTDTQYF.

This rearrangement joins TRBV10-3 to TRBJ2-7, with TRBD1 matching over 8 bases. In germline, CDR1 is ENHRY, CDR2 SYGVKD. V lost 9 bases, J lost 5 bases, and 6 bases stayed unmatched. The CDR3 totals 12 residues. The CDR3, as DNA: TGTGCCATAAGGACAGGGTACCACGAGCAGTACTTC. As protein: CAIRTGYHEQYF.

The chain employs TRBV11-3 and TRBJ2-5; a possible D gene is TRBD2 (6 bases). Trimming left V 7 bases short and J 1 base short, with 7 bases between. The germline gives CDR1 SGHNT, CDR2 YENEEA. The CDR3 loop spans 12 amino acids. CDR3 amino acids: CASKGLQETQYF. Here the CDR3 DNA reads TGTGCCAGCAAGGGACTCCAAGAGACCCAGTACTTC.

This clonotype was detected only a few times. The V gene is TRBV7-2, the J gene TRBJ1-6; a weak D match, TRBD1 (6 bases). Trimming left V 5 bases short and J 7 bases short, with 15 bases between. The CDR3 totals 15 residues. Germline loops: CDR1 SGHTA, CDR2 FQGNSA. The CDR3 loop is CASSPEGGDNSPLHF. CDR3 DNA: TGTGCCAGCAGCCCAGAGGGGGGGGACAATTCACCCCTCCACTTT.